This T cell receptor (beta chain) appears in the sequencing data of a study of cytomegalovirus exposure and HLA in healthy donors. CDR3 length equals 14 residues. Trimming removed 1 base from V and 4 bases from J, with 11 bases in between. Germline V CDR1 and CDR2: SGHRS, YFSETQ. PCR was performed using 60 Vbeta and 13 Jbeta primers. Profiling relied on immunoSEQ multiplex PCR, and the TCRdb table lists in-frame clones only, not all of them. This table holds 120,000 or so clones, 70% to 80% found once. The sequenced sample consisted of PBMCs. This receptor was taken from a woman aged 40 to 50 in good health and CMV-seropositive. The chain couples TRBV5-1 to TRBJ1-1; tentative D call: TRBD1 (5 bases). The CDR3 sequence: CASSLQGQTTEAFF. In DNA, the CDR3 is TGCGCCAGCAGCTTGCAGGGCCAAACCACTGAAGCTTTCTTT.